The clone carrying this TCR beta chain was seen a single time. The antigen remains unidentified. The sample originates from a study of tumor-infiltrating lymphocytes in localized non-small cell lung cancer. Sequencing used immunoSEQ multiplex PCR; TCRdb keeps in-frame clones, though not all of them. The sample includes some 10,000 clones, around 64% of them seen just once. General observations from the study: Higher tumor T cell infiltration than in uninvolved lung was supported by TCRbeta sequencing. No T-cell fraction difference was seen between IM1 and IM2 tumors.

Germline V gene lookup returns CDR1 MDHEN and CDR2 SYDVKM. V was pared by 4 bases and J by 6 bases, with 8 bases of the junction left unmatched. The CDR3 has 14 residues. Sequenced input: uninvolved lung tissue not adjacent to the tumor. The sequence came from a human donor with non-small cell lung cancer. The chain employs TRBV28 and TRBJ2-7, with 8 bases matching TRBD1. The CDR3 region is CASSSPGTGTEQYF. As DNA, the CDR3 is TGTGCCAGCAGTTCCCCCGGGACAGGCACCGAGCAGTACTTC.